The sequence of this T cell receptor (beta chain) was determined in a study of CD8 T cell repertoires and HIV-1 epitope variants (dated by TCRdb to 2020 to 2022). About the full investigation: T cells were stimulated in separate culture wells with each of twenty-five peptides representing autologous and known Gag and Nef epitope variants. Among the control conditions were a peptide pool of CMV, EBV and flu, the Ebola AY9 epitope serving as a negative control, and a well with no peptide. Three Gag epitope families and Nef HW9 and YT9 were included among the tested epitopes. T cells were enriched with the EasySep Human T Cell Enrichment Kit and co-cultured with equal numbers of autologous T cell-negative cells as antigen-presenting cells. For around 9 days the cultures were kept in IMDM with gentamicin, and on days 3 and 7 half of the media was changed with IL-2, IL-7 and IL-15 added. An aliquot of 1M T cells was set aside as an uncultured baseline condition, separate from the roughly 80 T cell cultures. A total of some 83 T cell cultures were run, with each culture condition done in triplicate except for one peptide, which was done in duplicate.

The EasySep Human CD8+ T Cell Enrichment Kit was used on day 10 to isolate CD8+ T cells from every culture. In this sample, this clone turned up a few times. No cognate antigen has been identified for it. One base away there is no much larger clone; base qualities are not given. Sequencing of TCR beta CDR3 regions was done on the immunoSEQ platform at survey depth. The QIAamp DNA micro kit was used to extract genomic DNA from every cultured and uncultured CD8+ T cell population. The original methods were these. Samples with fewer than 5,000 productive reads were excluded, resulting in the removal of about 6% of the roughly 80 HIV peptide-stimulated cultures. A MANAFEST web app trimmed sequences to CDR3 and removed nonproductive sequences, CDR3s under 5 amino acids, and those not starting C or ending F/W. Clonotypes were classified as antigen-specific only if expansion was observed in at least 2 of 3 replicates versus the no-peptide control at FDR 0.01, only within one epitope family. Specific clonotypes also needed at least fivefold higher frequency than in wells stimulated with peptides from other epitope families. This is the immuneACCESS table as TCRdb keeps it, with only in-frame sequences that have V and J called. A part of the clones is gone; compared with another copy, unresolved V genes explain less than half, and the rest is unexplained. V, J and clone size are those of that table, while D and trimming were read from the DNA. The sample yields 2,000 to 3,000 clones; approximately 66% were counted once. The ten largest account for 40% to 55% of the sample.

Overall results and qualifications from the work: Four to six clonotypes recognized the Nef KF9 family and one clonotype recognized the HW9 family, while no responses were seen to the TAALDMSHF plasma variant. The assay could identify only TCR beta chains and pointed to proliferation in response to antigen, not to T cell function or cytokine profile. The study identified roughly ten antigen-specific TCR beta clonotypes, roughly 6 of which appeared to be cross-reactive for autologous or known escape epitope variants.

As encoded in the germline V gene, CDR1 is MDHEN while CDR2 is SYDVKM. The CDR3 covers 14 residues, taking in both the cysteine and the phenylalanine. Just the 42-base CDR3 DNA is kept, in frame starting at base 1. V loses 1 base, J loses 6 bases, and the germline ends lie 11 bases apart. Input material: cultured CD8+ T cells derived from PBMCs. The receptor chain draws on TRBV28 and TRBJ2-3, with a weak D call of TRBD2 (6 bases match). The clonotype comes from a male donor with HIV. The nucleotides are TGTGCCAGCAGTTTATTGGGGGGAATGGATACGCAGTATTTT. Its coded protein is CASSLLGGMDTQYF.